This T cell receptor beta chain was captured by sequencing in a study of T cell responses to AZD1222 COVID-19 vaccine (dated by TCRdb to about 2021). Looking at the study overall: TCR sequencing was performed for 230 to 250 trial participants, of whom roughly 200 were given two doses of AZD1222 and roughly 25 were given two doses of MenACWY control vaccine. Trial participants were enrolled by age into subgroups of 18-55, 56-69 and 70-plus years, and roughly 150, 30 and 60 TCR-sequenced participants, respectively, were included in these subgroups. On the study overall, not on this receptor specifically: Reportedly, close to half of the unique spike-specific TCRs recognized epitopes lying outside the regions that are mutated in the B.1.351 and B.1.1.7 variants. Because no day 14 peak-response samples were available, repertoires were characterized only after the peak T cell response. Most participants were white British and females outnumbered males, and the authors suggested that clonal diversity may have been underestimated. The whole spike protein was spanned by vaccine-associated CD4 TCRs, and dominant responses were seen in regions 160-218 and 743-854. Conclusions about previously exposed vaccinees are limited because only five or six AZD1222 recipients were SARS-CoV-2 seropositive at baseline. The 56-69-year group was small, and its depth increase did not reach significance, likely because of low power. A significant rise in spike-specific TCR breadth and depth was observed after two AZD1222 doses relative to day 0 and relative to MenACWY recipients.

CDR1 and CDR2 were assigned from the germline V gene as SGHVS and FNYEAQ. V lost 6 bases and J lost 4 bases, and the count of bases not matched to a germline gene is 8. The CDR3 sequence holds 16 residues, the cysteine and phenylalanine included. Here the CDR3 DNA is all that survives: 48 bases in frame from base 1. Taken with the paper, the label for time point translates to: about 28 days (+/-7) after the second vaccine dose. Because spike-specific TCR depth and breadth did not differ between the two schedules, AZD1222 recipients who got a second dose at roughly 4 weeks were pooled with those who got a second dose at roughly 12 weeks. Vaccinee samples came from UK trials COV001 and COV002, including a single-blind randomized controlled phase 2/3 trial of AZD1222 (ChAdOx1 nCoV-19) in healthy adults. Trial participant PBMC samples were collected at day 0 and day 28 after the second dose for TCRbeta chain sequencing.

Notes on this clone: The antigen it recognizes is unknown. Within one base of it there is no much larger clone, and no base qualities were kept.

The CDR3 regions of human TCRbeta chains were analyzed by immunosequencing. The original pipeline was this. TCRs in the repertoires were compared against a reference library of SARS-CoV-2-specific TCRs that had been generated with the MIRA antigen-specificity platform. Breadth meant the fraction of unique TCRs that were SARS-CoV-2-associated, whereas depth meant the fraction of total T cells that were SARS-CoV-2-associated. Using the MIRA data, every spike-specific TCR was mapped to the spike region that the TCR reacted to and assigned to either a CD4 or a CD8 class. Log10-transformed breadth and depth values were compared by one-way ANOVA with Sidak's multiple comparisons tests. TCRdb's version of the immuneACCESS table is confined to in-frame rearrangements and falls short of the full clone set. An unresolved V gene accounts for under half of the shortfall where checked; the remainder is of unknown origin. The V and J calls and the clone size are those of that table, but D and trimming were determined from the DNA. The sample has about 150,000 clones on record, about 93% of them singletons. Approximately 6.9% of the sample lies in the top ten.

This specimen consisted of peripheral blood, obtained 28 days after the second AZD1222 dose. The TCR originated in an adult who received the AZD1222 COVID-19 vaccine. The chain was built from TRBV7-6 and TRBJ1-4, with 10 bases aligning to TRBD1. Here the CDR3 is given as CASSSSGTGVNEKLFF. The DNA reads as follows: TGTGCCAGCAGTTCCTCCGGGACAGGGGTTAATGAAAAACTGTTTTTT. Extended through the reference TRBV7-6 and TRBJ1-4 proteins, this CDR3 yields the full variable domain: GAGVSQSPRYKVTKRGQDVALRCDPISGHVSLYWYRQALGQGPEFLTYFNYEAQQDKSGLPNDRFSAERPEGSISTLTIQRTEQRDSAMYRCASSSSGTGVNEKLFFGSGTQLSVL.